A single sample is the source of the 3 T cell receptor beta chains below, sequenced in a study of T cell clonotyping in hematopoietic cell transplantation. Method: immunoSEQ multiplex PCR; TCRdb's copy keeps in-frame clones and lacks some. This sample yields about 7,200 clones, of which more than 70% are seen a single time; 6% to 8.5% belongs to the top ten. The input for sequencing was PBMCs, taken 100 days after allogeneic stem cell transplant. The receptors were gathered from a male patient aged 18 to 35 who had an allogeneic stem cell transplant from a related donor, so the T cells may come from the graft donor. Some clones in this sample may be carry-over from other donors' samples.

The chain couples TRBV19 to TRBJ2-3; 10 bases fit TRBD2. The CDR3 is made up of 17 amino acids. Trimming at V came to 1 base and at J to 2 bases, leaving 6 bases not matched to a gene. Looked up from germline, CDR1 is LNHDA and CDR2 is SQIVND (reference sequence). The CDR3 reads CASSIAGGTSATDTQYF. CDR3 DNA sequence: TGTGCCAGTAGTATAGCGGGGGGGACTAGCGCCACAGATACGCAGTATTTT.

The rearrangement uses TRBV7-8 and TRBJ2-7; D is ambiguous. Per the germline V gene, CDR1 is SGHVS and CDR2 is FQNEAQ. Trimming took 6 bases from V and 1 from J, leaving 13 bases between them. There are 14 residues in the CDR3. CDR3 loop: CASSTTLGSYEQYV. As DNA, the CDR3 is TGTGCCAGCAGTACCACCCTGGGGTCCTACGAGCAGTACGTC.

The chain links TRBV11-2 to TRBJ2-1; D may match TRBD1 or TRBD2 (5 bases each). The germline V gene encodes CDR1 SGHAT and CDR2 FQNNGV. CDR3 length: 13 amino acids. V was clipped by 3 bases and J by 4 bases, with 7 bases between them. CDR3 loop: CASSLGEYNEQFF. The CDR3 DNA reads as TGTGCCAGCAGCTTGGGGGAATACAATGAGCAGTTCTTC.